This passage covers 9 T cell receptor beta chains from one sample sequenced in a study of blood T cell repertoires in COVID-19. The protocol was immunoSEQ multiplex PCR, while the TCRdb copy is restricted to in-frame clones and leaves out a portion. Here the sample spans 200,000 to 250,000 clones, about 85% being singletons. Material: peripheral blood. The receptors were sampled from a woman younger than 30 who had recovered from COVID-19.

This rearrangement joins TRBV9 to TRBJ2-7; D is possibly TRBD2 (6 bases). The ends were cut back, 4 bases at V and 1 base at J, with 15 bases in the middle. The CDR3 contains 15 residues. Germline CDR1 is SGDLS and CDR2 is YYNGEE. The DNA for the CDR3 is TGTGCCAGCAGCCCCTGGGGGGACTTATCCTACGAGCAGTACTTC. Encoded protein: CASSPWGDLSYEQYF.

The CDR3 DNA reads as TGTGCCAGCAGCCTGCCCCCGGGACAGGGGTTCGAGCAGTACTTC. Protein product: CASSLPPGQGFEQYF. The V and J genes are TRBV6-5 and TRBJ2-7; TRBD1 matches at 10 bases. After removal of 6 bases from V and 6 bases from J, the junction contained 11 bases not matched to a gene. From germline, CDR1 is MNHEY and CDR2 SVGAGI. The CDR3 has 15 residues.

V is TRBV9 and J is TRBJ2-3; 9 positions match TRBD1. The junction had 6 bases not matched to a gene; V was cut back by 3 bases and J by 4 bases. Per germline, CDR1 SGDLS and CDR2 YYNGEE. The CDR3 has 15 residues. The CDR3 DNA is TGTGCCAGCAGCGCGGGACAGGGAGACGCAGATACGCAGTATTTT. Its translation is CASSAGQGDADTQYF.

In its sample, this clone was seen once. V gene TRBV6-2 or TRBV6-3 combines with J gene TRBJ1-2; 11 nucleotides agree with TRBD1. Germline values: CDR1 MNHEY, CDR2 SVGEGT. J lost 4 bases, V lost 0 bases, and 1 base had no gene match. The CDR3 has 15 residues. In DNA, the CDR3 is TGTGCCAGCAGTTACTCGGGACAGGGGGTCTATGGCTACACCTTC. Translation gives CASSYSGQGVYGYTF.

The chain joins TRBV13 to TRBJ2-7; 14 bases align to TRBD2. The V and J ends lost 4 bases and 6 bases, in that order; junction bases with no gene match: 5. CDR3 length: 15 amino acids. CDR1 and CDR2 from the germline V gene are PRHDT and FYEKMQ (reference sequence). The CDR3 protein is CASSSGLAGAVEQYF. Written as DNA, the CDR3 is TGTGCCAGCAGCTCGGGACTAGCGGGAGCGGTCGAGCAGTACTTC. The full variable domain, completed using reference TRBV13 and TRBJ2-7, is AAGVIQSPRHLIKEKRETATLKCYPIPRHDTVYWYQQGPGQDPQFLISFYEKMQSDKGSIPDRFSAQQFSDYHSELNMSSLELGDSALYFCASSSGLAGAVEQYFGPGTRLTVT.

The chain employs TRBV19 and TRBJ2-2; 7 bases line up with TRBD1. The CDR3 is 15 residues long. Per the germline V gene, CDR1 is LNHDA and CDR2 is SQIVND (reference sequence). V lost 7 bases, J lost 2 bases, and 7 bases stayed unmatched. CDR3 DNA: TGTGCCAGTACTTCTGACAGGGTCAACACCGGGGAGCTGTTTTTT. Encoded protein: CASTSDRVNTGELFF.

The chain joins TRBV7-2 to TRBJ1-6; 12 bases agree with TRBD1. This CDR3 region has 19 residues. Unmatched junction bases numbered 15, after V lost 5 bases and J lost 7 bases. Germline V lookup: CDR1 SGHTA, CDR2 FQGNSA. The CDR3, as DNA: TGTGCCAGCAGCATCCCGGGACAGGGGGCGAGATTGGTAAATTCACCCCTCCACTTT. Its protein is CASSIPGQGARLVNSPLHF.

CDR3 nucleotides: TGTGCCAGTAGTACGAGGGGCTGGAGGGGCAATCAGCCCCAGCATTTT. It specifies CASSTRGWRGNQPQHF. The chain recombines TRBV19 with TRBJ1-5; D is possibly TRBD1 (5 bases). CDR3 length: 16 amino acids. The germline gives CDR1 LNHDA, CDR2 SQIVND (reference sequence). Between the trimmed V and J ends, which lost 4 bases and 2 bases, there was a span of 15 bases.

The chain links TRBV7-2 to TRBJ2-2; D is unclear. This CDR3 is 14 amino acids long. Germline V gives CDR1 SGHTA, CDR2 FQGNSA. Trimming stripped 1 base from V and 4 bases from J, with 7 bases between. The DNA of the CDR3 is TGTGCCAGCAGCTTAGTCAGACTCACCGGGGAGCTGTTTTTT. Its protein product is CASSLVRLTGELFF.